The next 12 T cell receptor beta chains were all read from a single sample in a study of blood T cell repertoires in COVID-19. TCRdb keeps only in-frame clones here, not all; method: immunoSEQ multiplex PCR. Here the sample spans about 120,000 clones, 74% being singletons. The specimen was peripheral blood. Every receptor here comes from a man aged 60 to 75 with acute or convalescent COVID-19.

The V and J genes are TRBV18 and TRBJ2-3, with D perhaps matching TRBD2 (7 bases). The ends were cut back, 6 bases at V and 3 bases at J, with 16 bases in the middle. The CDR3 spans 15 residues. CDR1 KGHSH and CDR2 LQKENI come from the germline V gene. The CDR3 nucleotides are TGTGCCAGCTCCCCGGGGGGCCTAGGAACAGATACGCAGTATTTT. Translating gives CASSPGGLGTDTQYF.

The rearrangement links TRBV27 to TRBJ1-2; 8 bases match TRBD1. The CDR3 has 12 amino acids. Per germline, CDR1 MNHEY and CDR2 SMNVEV (reference sequence). J gave up 4 bases and V 10 bases, and 5 bases lay outside the gene matches. For the CDR3, the DNA is TGTGCCACCTGGACAGGGTTCTATGGCTACACCTTC. Translation gives CATWTGFYGYTF.

V and J are TRBV7-9 and TRBJ1-2; D not certain. The germline V and J ends were trimmed by 2 bases and 7 bases, with 11 bases remaining between them. Germline V CDR1 and CDR2: SEHNR, FQNEAQ (reference sequence). This CDR3 is 13 amino acids long. Here the CDR3 reads CASSLMGRGGYTF. CDR3 nucleotide sequence: TGTGCCAGCAGCTTAATGGGTAGAGGTGGCTACACCTTC. Complete variable domain (other parts from reference TRBV7-9 and TRBJ1-2): DTGVSQNPRHKITKRGQNVTFRCDPISEHNRLYWYRQTLGQGPEFLTYFQNEAQLEKSRLLSDRFSAERPKGSFSTLEIQRTEQGDSAMYLCASSLMGRGGYTFGSGTRLTVV.

The chain joins TRBV5-1 to TRBJ1-2, with TRBD1 matching 11 bases. J was trimmed by 7 bases and V by 1 base; bases with no gene match: 6. CDR1 and CDR2 from the germline V gene are SGHRS and YFSETQ. CDR3 length equals 15 residues. The CDR3: CASSLNGQGAVGYTF. The CDR3 coding sequence is TGCGCCAGCAGCTTGAACGGACAGGGGGCGGTTGGCTACACCTTC.

This CDR3 reads CASSLQGPTEAFF. DNA of the CDR3: TGTGCCAGCAGCTTACAGGGGCCCACTGAAGCTTTCTTT. J is TRBJ1-1 and V is TRBV7-2, with D perhaps TRBD1 (6 bases). Germline lookup yields CDR1 SGHTA and CDR2 FQGNSA. The CDR3 consists of 13 residues. Trimming left V 2 bases short and J 4 bases short, with 8 bases between.

The V and J genes are TRBV5-6 and TRBJ1-2; TRBD1 matches at 11 bases. Trimming cost V 5 bases and J 4 bases; bases outside gene matches: 19. The CDR3 totals 19 residues. Germline CDR1 and CDR2: SGHDT and YYEEEE. The CDR3: CASRLHHGTGGLRGYGYTF. Here the CDR3 DNA reads TGTGCCAGCAGACTTCACCACGGGACAGGGGGTCTTCGTGGCTATGGCTACACCTTC.

The chain recombines TRBV7-7 with TRBJ2-1; TRBD1 aligns across 9 bases. The V and J ends lost 1 base and 7 bases, in that order; junction bases with no gene match: 5. CDR3 length: 15 amino acids. CDR1 and CDR2 from the germline V gene are SSHAT and FNYEAQ (reference sequence). CDR3 in amino acids: CASSLDRGPTNEQFF. The CDR3 DNA reads TGTGCCAGCAGCTTAGACAGGGGGCCTACAAATGAGCAGTTCTTC.

V usage is TRBV4-1 and J usage is TRBJ1-1, with 10 bases aligning to TRBD1. Germline trimming cut 4 bases from V and 3 bases from J; bases unmatched to any gene: 17. Germline V gene data show CDR1 as MGHRA and CDR2 as YSYEKL. CDR3 size: 19 residues. This CDR3 reads CASSPRVGQGSLYDTEAFF. In nucleotides, the CDR3 is TGCGCCAGCAGCCCCCGCGTGGGACAGGGGTCCCTCTACGACACTGAAGCTTTCTTT.

J is TRBJ2-7 and V is TRBV11-2; 14 bases fit TRBD2. The CDR3 loop spans 17 amino acids. The J segment lost 1 base and the V segment lost 4 bases, leaving 6 bases of the junction unmatched. Germline V gene data show CDR1 as SGHAT and CDR2 as FQNNGV. In DNA form, the CDR3 reads TGTGCCAGCAGCTCTCGGACTAGCGGGGGGACTTCCTACGAGCAGTACTTC. Residues: CASSSRTSGGTSYEQYF.

The chain couples TRBV27 to TRBJ2-5; 12 bases are a match to TRBD2. Unmatched junction bases numbered 12, after V lost 5 bases and J lost 2 bases. Germline V gene sequence: CDR1 MNHEY, CDR2 SMNVEV (reference sequence). The CDR3 is made up of 18 amino acids. In DNA, the CDR3 is TGTGCCAGCAGTACCACTCCTCCGGGACTAGCGGGTCAAGAGACCCAGTACTTC. Its protein is CASSTTPPGLAGQETQYF.

The rearrangement links TRBV28 to TRBJ1-3; D is possibly TRBD1 (6 bases). The V and J ends lost 3 bases and 6 bases respectively, with 9 bases between them. CDR3 length equals 13 residues. The germline V gene has CDR1 MDHEN and CDR2 SYDVKM. This CDR3 reads CASSLAGANTIYF. CDR3 sequence (DNA): TGTGCCAGCAGTTTGGCAGGGGCAAACACCATATATTTT.

This clone was seen a handful of times. The chain employs TRBV7-9 and TRBJ2-1; TRBD2 aligns across 11 bases. This CDR3 spans 18 amino acids. Germline CDR1 SEHNR, CDR2 FQNEAQ (reference sequence). Losses at the gene ends were 6 bases for V and 4 bases for J; bases not matched to a gene: 14. CDR3 sequence: CASRMTSASGGKYNEQFF. CDR3 nucleotide sequence: TGTGCCAGCAGGATGACTTCGGCTAGCGGGGGGAAATACAATGAGCAGTTCTTC.